Below, 10 T cell receptor beta chains from the same sample are listed, as sequenced in a study of cytomegalovirus exposure and HLA in healthy donors. PCR employed 60 Vbeta and 13 Jbeta primers. TCRdb's table, derived via immunoSEQ multiplex PCR, lists solely in-frame clones and lacks some. This table has about 99,000 clones, 70% to 80% appearing once. What was sequenced was PBMCs. These receptors originate from a male donor in good health and CMV-seropositive.

The V call is TRBV5-1, the J call TRBJ2-1; TRBD2 might be the D (5 bases). Trimming took 0 bases from V and 7 from J, leaving 5 bases between them. Per the germline V gene, CDR1 is SGHRS and CDR2 is YFSETQ. The CDR3 runs to 12 residues. The CDR3 bases are TGCGCCAGCAGCTTGGCGGGAAATGAGCAGTTCTTC. Its protein is CASSLAGNEQFF.

This chain connects TRBV5-1 to TRBJ1-6; 7 nucleotides line up with TRBD1. The V gene end was trimmed by 3 bases and the J gene end by 5 bases; junction bases not matched to a gene: 5. Per germline, CDR1 SGHRS and CDR2 YFSETQ. There are 15 residues in the CDR3. CDR3 amino acids: CASSSGQVDNSPLHF. CDR3 coding DNA: TGCGCCAGCAGCTCTGGACAGGTGGATAATTCACCCCTCCACTTT.

Remarks on this clone: The same CDR3 can be traced to other DNA sequences in this sample. The V call is TRBV5-1, the J call TRBJ1-2, with 9 nucleotides matching TRBD1. The J segment lost 5 bases and the V segment lost 4 bases, leaving 3 bases of the junction unmatched. From germline, CDR1 is SGHRS and CDR2 YFSETQ. This CDR3 contains 13 residues. The CDR3 coding sequence is TGCGCCAGCAGCCCTGGACAGGGGTATGGCTACACCTTC. Protein product: CASSPGQGYGYTF.

The V and J genes are TRBV19 and TRBJ1-2, with a possible D match to TRBD1 (6 bases). From germline, CDR1 is LNHDA and CDR2 SQIVND (reference sequence). V was cut by 4 bases and J by 2 bases, with 8 bases left in between. The CDR3 consists of 13 residues. DNA of the CDR3: TGTGCCAGTAGTACAGGACAGAACTATGGCTACACCTTC. Translation: CASSTGQNYGYTF.

J is TRBJ1-2 and V is TRBV5-1, with a weak D call TRBD1 (6 bases). Germline CDR1 is SGHRS and CDR2 is YFSETQ. The CDR3 has 14 residues. Trimming took 4 bases from V and 4 from J, leaving 14 bases between them. The CDR3 spells CASSLITGTYGYTF. For the CDR3, the DNA is TGCGCCAGCAGCCTCATTACAGGGACCTATGGCTACACCTTC.

The rearrangement joins TRBV5-1 to TRBJ1-5; 9 nucleotides match TRBD1. This CDR3 comprises 15 residues. V lost 4 bases, J lost 6 bases, and 8 bases stayed unmatched. Germline V CDR1 and CDR2: SGHRS, YFSETQ. The CDR3 DNA reads TGCGCCAGCAGCCCAGGGGGGGACAGGGCTCAGCCCCAGCATTTT. Protein product: CASSPGGDRAQPQHF.

In regard to this clone: Other nucleotide sequences from this sample produce the same CDR3. The chain joins TRBV4-1 to TRBJ1-2, with no clear D. V was cut by 3 bases and J by 2 bases, with 7 bases left in between. The CDR3 has 13 residues. CDR1 is MGHRA and CDR2 is YSYEKL in the germline V gene. The CDR3, as DNA: TGCGCCAGCAGCCAGGCCAGGAACTATGGCTACACCTTC. This encodes CASSQARNYGYTF.

The chain combines TRBV9 with TRBJ2-3, with D uncertain. Germline V gives CDR1 SGDLS, CDR2 YYNGEE. Trimming removed 0 bases from V and 0 bases from J, with 5 bases in between. This CDR3 has 14 residues. The chain's CDR3 is CASSVDRSTDTQYF. The CDR3, as DNA: TGTGCCAGCAGCGTAGATCGGAGCACAGATACGCAGTATTTT.

This clone came up once. The V and J genes are TRBV4-1 and TRBJ1-2, with TRBD1 identical over 8 bases. The CDR3 sequence is 15 residues long. Per the germline V gene, CDR1 is MGHRA and CDR2 is YSYEKL. The junction had 8 bases not matched to a gene; V was cut back by 4 bases and J by 4 bases. The CDR3 spells CASSPWTGQGYGYTF. In DNA, the CDR3 is TGCGCCAGCAGCCCCTGGACAGGGCAAGGCTATGGCTACACCTTC.

The genes are TRBV5-1 and TRBJ2-1; 9 bases align to TRBD2. The junction had 11 bases not matched to a gene; V was cut back by 0 bases and J by 10 bases. Germline CDR1 SGHRS, CDR2 YFSETQ. The CDR3 loop spans 16 amino acids. This CDR3 reads CASSLGAGGSFGEQFF. CDR3 sequence (DNA): TGCGCCAGCAGCTTGGGGGCGGGGGGGTCTTTTGGCGAGCAGTTCTTC.